This T cell receptor (beta chain) was observed in a study of blood T cell repertoires in COVID-19. Study context: Acute-phase and convalescent COVID-19 samples originated in the United States, Italy and Spain.

Germline lookup yields CDR1 SGDLS and CDR2 YYNGEE. Germline trimming cut 3 bases from V and 7 bases from J; bases unmatched to any gene: 7. The CDR3 has 14 residues. Per the original methods: Reference gene primer amplification gave nucleated cell count estimates. Libraries were prepared by immunoSEQ multiplex PCR; TCRdb keeps only in-frame clonotypes and omits some of them. That table gives V, J and clone size, and the DNA gave D and trimming. The sample carries more than 300,000 clones, more than 75% recorded once. Clinical history as reported by participants underpinned cohort assignment. In Cohort 3, a recovered donor had either two negative PCRs, clearance, or symptom resolution.

The V and J genes are TRBV9 and TRBJ1-3, with 7 bases fitting TRBD1. This clonotype originated in a young woman who had recovered from COVID-19. Sequencing was done on a sample of PBMCs or T cells enriched from blood (not recorded which). This chain's CDR3 is CASSARQGLNTIYF. DNA of the CDR3: TGTGCCAGCAGCGCTAGACAGGGACTGAACACCATATATTTT.